This T cell receptor beta chain was sequenced during a study of regulatory T cells in long-lasting Graves disease. This clonotype was observed many times. Arm-PCR with iRepertoire HTBI primers amplified the CDR3 regions for these TCR beta libraries. Using its own MiXCR run on the multiplex PCR reads, TCRdb lists one record per CDR3 protein. The sample lists approximately 230,000 distinct CDR3 sequences; approximately 20% were seen once. As for time point: newly diagnosed GD, antithyroid drugs for less than 3 months. Extracted PBMC RNA gave rise to the TCR library. V was trimmed by 4 bases and J by 0 bases, leaving 11 bases between them. The germline gives CDR1 SGHTA, CDR2 FQGTGA. The CDR3 runs 15 residues.

The rearrangement joins TRBV7-3 to TRBJ2-3, with D perhaps TRBD1 (6 bases). The sample here was peripheral blood mononuclear cells (PBMCs), taken at new diagnosis, from a patient treated with antithyroid drugs. The source is a female donor with Graves disease. The CDR3 nucleotides are TGTGCCAGCAGCTCGGACAGATATAGCACAGATACGCAGTATTTT. Amino acid sequence: CASSSDRYSTDTQYF.